Listed here are 27 T cell receptor beta chains from one sample, sequenced in a study of shared clonotypes between healthy human individuals. Data came from immunoSEQ multiplex PCR; TCRdb stores just in-frame clones and leaves some out. The top ten hold under 0.45% of the sample, which has more than 2,000,000 clones, more than 85% seen once. The material sequenced was naive CD4+ T cells from PBMCs. Described subset: CD45RA+ positively selected. These receptor sequences come from a man aged 18 to 29 in good health. Some clones in this sample may be carry-over from other donors' samples.

This clone was counted a few times. V and J are TRBV2 and TRBJ1-2, with D maybe TRBD1 (6 bases). The CDR3 loop spans 14 amino acids. V lost 6 bases and J 2 bases, leaving 13 bases between the germline ends. Germline assignment: CDR1 SNHLY and CDR2 FYNNEI. In DNA, the CDR3 is TGTGCCAGCAGGATACTACAGGGAAACTATGGCTACACCTTC. Protein product: CASRILQGNYGYTF.

The chain links TRBV29-1 to TRBJ2-1; 7 bases are shared with TRBD2. CDR3 length: 15 amino acids. Germline trimming cut 0 bases from V and 8 bases from J; bases unmatched to any gene: 10. Germline values: CDR1 SQVTM, CDR2 ANQGSEA. Here the CDR3 reads CSVEDLPPREYEQFF. The CDR3 DNA reads TGCAGCGTTGAAGATCTTCCCCCGCGGGAGTATGAGCAGTTCTTC.

V is TRBV7-2 and J is TRBJ2-3; perhaps TRBD1 as D (6 bases). V shed 1 base and J shed 3 bases, with 14 bases lying between them. CDR1 SGHTA and CDR2 FQGNSA come from the germline V gene. The CDR3 has 16 amino acids. The DNA for the CDR3 is TGTGCCAGCAGCTTAGACGGCACAGGGTATACAGATACGCAGTATTTT. The encoded protein is CASSLDGTGYTDTQYF.

The chain links TRBV28 to TRBJ1-4; possible D gene TRBD1, 6 bases. Germline values: CDR1 MDHEN, CDR2 SYDVKM. V lost 3 bases to trimming and J lost 6 bases, with 17 bases between them. The CDR3 is made up of 16 amino acids. CDR3 region: CASSFPTGLVDEKLFF. The CDR3 nucleotides read TGTGCCAGCAGTTTTCCAACAGGGTTGGTCGATGAAAAACTGTTTTTT.

The chain couples TRBV2 to TRBJ1-1, with a tentative D call TRBD1 (5 bases). Germline CDR1 is SNHLY and CDR2 is FYNNEI. The CDR3 extends over 11 amino acids. The V end lost 8 bases, the J end lost 8 bases, and 12 bases lay between the germline ends. The CDR3 DNA follows: TGTGCCAGCCGCGCGGGGGGGGAAGCTTTCTTT. Translated: CASRAGGEAFF.

The chain is built from TRBV19 and TRBJ2-3; possibly TRBD2 for D (5 bases). Germline assignment: CDR1 LNHDA and CDR2 SQIVND (reference sequence). The V end lost 5 bases, the J end lost 3 bases, and 9 bases lay between the germline ends. CDR3 size: 13 residues. The CDR3 is CASSSWTTDTQYF. DNA of the CDR3: TGTGCCAGTAGTTCCTGGACTACAGATACGCAGTATTTT.

Comment on this clone: This sample also contains other DNA sequences that code for the same CDR3. The J gene is TRBJ1-2, the V gene TRBV18, with D maybe TRBD1 (6 bases). V was clipped by 2 bases and J by 3 bases, with 13 bases between them. The CDR3 has 15 residues. CDR1 KGHSH and CDR2 LQKENI come from the germline V gene. The CDR3: CASSPLAGADYGYTF. The DNA for the CDR3 is TGTGCCAGCTCACCATTAGCAGGGGCTGACTATGGCTACACCTTC.

The chain employs TRBV11-1 and TRBJ2-5, with 7 bases identical to TRBD2. The assigned J gene may be wrong: the sequence end matches TRBJ2-7 better. This CDR3 has 15 amino acids. Germline V gene lookup returns CDR1 SGHAT and CDR2 FQDESV (reference sequence). The CDR3 nucleotides read TGTGCCAGCAGCTTAGATCGGGGGGTCTCCTACGAGCAGTACTTC. Amino acid sequence: CASSLDRGVSYEQYF.

The V and J genes are TRBV28 and TRBJ1-2, with 9 nucleotides matching TRBD1. The CDR3 extends over 18 amino acids. The germline V gene has CDR1 MDHEN and CDR2 SYDVKM. J was trimmed by 5 bases and V by 6 bases; bases with no gene match: 19. This CDR3 is CASRSFPGQGAGRYGYTF. In nucleotides, the CDR3 is TGTGCCAGCAGATCATTCCCGGGACAGGGAGCCGGGAGGTATGGCTACACCTTC.

The rearrangement links TRBV7-9 to TRBJ2-7, with D hard to call. Germline assignment: CDR1 SEHNR and CDR2 FQNEAQ (reference sequence). The length of the CDR3 is 13 residues. Trimming shortened V by 1 base and J by 6 bases, and 10 bases separated the two germline ends. The CDR3 region has the DNA TGTGCCAGCAGCTTAGTGGGCAGCCCCGAGCAGTACTTC. This codes for CASSLVGSPEQYF.

The V call is TRBV28, the J call TRBJ1-5; D is perhaps TRBD1 (6 bases). From germline, CDR1 is MDHEN and CDR2 SYDVKM. This CDR3 has 14 amino acids. Trimming removed 10 bases from V and 5 bases from J, with 18 bases in between. CDR3 DNA: TGTGCCACCGTGGGGGCAGGCAACCATCAGCCCCAGCATTTT. Encoded protein: CATVGAGNHQPQHF.

The chain links TRBV30 to TRBJ1-6, with 7 positions matching TRBD1. The length of the CDR3 is 14 residues. CDR1 GTSNPN and CDR2 SVGIG come from the germline V gene (reference sequence). The trim removed 6 bases at V and 7 bases at J, leaving 9 bases unmatched. The CDR3 region has the DNA TGTGCCTGTGGACGGGACAGTGAGAATTCACCCCTCCACTTT. Amino acids: CACGRDSENSPLHF.

This clone occurred once. This chain connects TRBV7-9 to TRBJ2-3; D not resolved. The CDR3 runs 15 residues. Deletions cut 4 bases from V and 0 bases from J, with 11 bases between. Looked up from germline, CDR1 is SEHNR and CDR2 is FQNEAQ (reference sequence). CDR3: CASSSSFGSTDTQYF. In DNA, the CDR3 is TGTGCCAGCAGCTCCAGTTTTGGTAGCACAGATACGCAGTATTTT.

This chain links TRBV7-6 with TRBJ2-1, with D hard to call. CDR3 length: 12 residues. In germline, CDR1 is SGHVS, CDR2 FNYEAQ. V dropped 5 bases and J dropped 7 bases, with 9 bases sitting between them. CDR3 coding DNA: TGTGCCAGCAGCCATTACCGGAATGAGCAGTTCTTC. Residues: CASSHYRNEQFF.

V usage is TRBV27 and J usage is TRBJ1-2; D is perhaps TRBD1 (6 bases). Germline V gene sequence: CDR1 MNHEY, CDR2 SMNVEV (reference sequence). Trimming removed 5 bases at V and 6 bases at J, with 16 bases between. The CDR3 covers 14 residues. The CDR3: CASSPNDRLHGYTF. CDR3 nucleotides: TGTGCCAGCAGTCCAAACGACAGGCTCCATGGCTACACCTTC.

The chain links TRBV6-5 to TRBJ1-2; 9 nucleotides match TRBD1. The CDR3 loop spans 13 amino acids. Germline V gene data show CDR1 as MNHEY and CDR2 as SVGAGI. After removal of 5 bases from V and 5 bases from J, the junction contained 3 bases not matched to a gene. CDR3 residues: CASSADRGYGYTF. CDR3 DNA sequence: TGTGCCAGCAGTGCGGACAGGGGTTATGGCTACACCTTC.

In its sample, this clone was seen a few times. The chain couples TRBV7-9 to TRBJ1-1, with TRBD1 identical over 8 bases. The germline V gene has CDR1 SEHNR and CDR2 FQNEAQ (reference sequence). The CDR3 extends over 13 amino acids. Unmatched junction bases numbered 4, after V lost 5 bases and J lost 5 bases. The CDR3 DNA follows: TGTGCCAGCAGCAAACAGGGGGATACTGAAGCTTTCTTT. Amino acid sequence: CASSKQGDTEAFF.

The V call is TRBV2, the J call TRBJ1-2, with D maybe TRBD1 (5 bases). Trimming took 3 bases from V and 6 from J, leaving 14 bases between them. Germline V gene lookup returns CDR1 SNHLY and CDR2 FYNNEI. CDR3 length equals 14 residues. This CDR3 is CASSDGRASDGYTF. The CDR3 DNA reads as TGTGCCAGCAGTGATGGCAGGGCCTCGGATGGCTACACCTTC.

The chain recombines TRBV2 with TRBJ2-2; TRBD2 matches at 8 bases. The germline V gene has CDR1 SNHLY and CDR2 FYNNEI. There are 15 residues in the CDR3. Trimming removed 4 bases from V and 3 bases from J; junction bases left unmatched: 4. CDR3: CASSVGSGDTGELFF. The CDR3 coding sequence is TGTGCCAGCAGTGTTGGTAGCGGGGACACCGGGGAGCTGTTTTTT.

The chain employs TRBV9 and TRBJ2-1; D is ambiguous. Germline V gene lookup returns CDR1 SGDLS and CDR2 YYNGEE. Trimming stripped 2 bases from V and 5 bases from J, with 14 bases between. The CDR3 has 15 residues. The CDR3 is CASSVRVGRNNEQFF. DNA for the CDR3: TGTGCCAGCAGCGTCCGGGTCGGACGGAACAATGAGCAGTTCTTC. Drawing the rest from reference TRBV9 and TRBJ2-1, the complete variable domain is DSGVTQTPKHLITATGQRVTLRCSPRSGDLSVYWYQQSLDQGLQFLIQYYNGEERAKGNILERFSAQQFPDLHSELNLSSLELGDSALYFCASSVRVGRNNEQFFGPGTRLTVL.

The rearrangement links TRBV29-1 to TRBJ1-2; TRBD1 matches at 8 bases. This CDR3 spans 13 amino acids. The ends lost 7 bases at V and 8 bases at J; junction bases unmatched: 12. Germline V gene data show CDR1 as SQVTM and CDR2 as ANQGSEA. The CDR3 bases are TGCAGCGCCCAAGGCGGACAGGGCTGGGGCTACACCTTC. Its translation is CSAQGGQGWGYTF.

CDR3 sequence reads: CASSQDRAGGGNTIYF. CDR3 bases: TGTGCCAGCAGCCAAGATCGGGCAGGGGGTGGAAACACCATATATTTT. V is TRBV4-2 and J is TRBJ1-3; 7 bases are a match to TRBD1. The CDR3 runs to 16 residues. V trimming: 0 bases; J trimming: 3 bases; junction bases outside the gene matches: 5. The germline gives CDR1 LGHNA, CDR2 YNFKEQ.

The V and J genes are TRBV6-4 and TRBJ2-3, with D possibly TRBD1 on 5 matching bases. V shed 6 bases and J shed 3 bases, with 10 bases lying between them. CDR3 length: 13 residues. Germline assignment: CDR1 MRHNA and CDR2 SNTAGT. In DNA, the CDR3 is TGTGCCAGCAGCCAAACAGGTACAGATACGCAGTATTTT. It translates to CASSQTGTDTQYF.

The V gene is TRBV11-1, the J gene TRBJ1-2, with TRBD1 identical over 8 bases. V trimming: 1 base; J trimming: 0 bases; junction bases outside the gene matches: 4. The germline gives CDR1 SGHAT, CDR2 FQDESV (reference sequence). The CDR3 is 16 amino acids. The CDR3 nucleotides are TGTGCCAGCAGCTTAGGGGACAGGCCGACTAACTATGGCTACACCTTC. It specifies CASSLGDRPTNYGYTF.

The V call is TRBV9, the J call TRBJ2-1; D call uncertain. Per germline, CDR1 SGDLS and CDR2 YYNGEE. The CDR3 consists of 15 residues. V dropped 0 bases and J dropped 8 bases, with 15 bases sitting between them. CDR3 region: CASSVATQWAHEQFF. The CDR3 nucleotides read TGTGCCAGCAGCGTAGCTACCCAATGGGCACATGAGCAGTTCTTC.

The chain recombines TRBV4-2 with TRBJ2-4; D call uncertain. The CDR3 runs to 14 residues. V was shortened by 1 base and J by 8 bases, with 12 bases between the two germline ends. CDR1 LGHNA and CDR2 YNFKEQ come from the germline V gene. Here the CDR3 reads CASSQGDGDDIQYF. In DNA, the CDR3 is TGTGCCAGCAGCCAAGGCGATGGCGACGACATTCAGTACTTC.

The chain has TRBV9 and TRBJ2-5; D assignment may be TRBD1 or TRBD2 (5 bases each). The germline V and J ends were trimmed by 7 bases and 4 bases, with 14 bases remaining between them. This CDR3 spans 13 amino acids. From germline, CDR1 is SGDLS and CDR2 YYNGEE. The CDR3 DNA reads as TGTGCCAGCCGGGGCCCCCTGTCAGAGACCCAGTACTTC. Amino acids: CASRGPLSETQYF.